The 23 T cell receptor beta chains below come from one sample, sequenced in a study of identical twins. TCRdb re-called the 5' RACE reads through MiXCR, storing one row per CDR3 protein. The sample includes 600,000 to 800,000 distinct CDR3 sequences, 21% of them seen just once. Another study also made use of these data, one on T cells expressing NK-cell markers.

What was sequenced was PBMCs. These receptors all stem from a woman under 30 in good health.

This clonotype was counted many times. This chain joins TRBV6-5 and TRBJ2-7; no reliable D call. Germline V gene lookup returns CDR1 MNHEY and CDR2 SVGAGI. The V end was cut by 2 bases, the J end by 4 bases, with 9 bases between. CDR3 length: 13 residues. The CDR3 DNA is TGTGCCAGCAGTTACAGGGTGGGGTACGAGCAGTACTTC. It codes for CASSYRVGYEQYF.

The chain links TRBV20-1 to TRBJ1-1; D perhaps matches TRBD1 (5 bases). CDR3 length equals 13 residues. Per the germline V gene, CDR1 is DFQATT and CDR2 is SNEGSKA (reference sequence). The V and J ends lost 5 bases and 7 bases respectively, with 17 bases between them. Here the CDR3 DNA reads TGCAGTGCTCACCAGGGCGCAGGGAGTGAAGCTTTCTTT. Residues: CSAHQGAGSEAFF.

This clonotype was detected only a few times. V is TRBV20-1 and J is TRBJ2-3; TRBD2 agrees at 8 bases. The CDR3 sequence is 15 residues long. Trimming took 2 bases from V and 4 from J; bases not matched to a gene: 8. The V gene's germline CDR1 is DFQATT and CDR2 SNEGSKA (reference sequence). The CDR3 protein is CSARPISGVPDTQYF. CDR3 nucleotides: TGCAGTGCTAGACCAATTAGCGGGGTCCCAGATACGCAGTATTTT.

The sample holds a few counts of this clonotype. The chain employs TRBV7-9 and TRBJ2-1; TRBD1 agrees at 11 bases. CDR3 length: 15 residues. V lost 4 bases, J lost 7 bases, and 6 bases stayed unmatched. Germline CDR1 and CDR2: SEHNR and FQNEAQ (reference sequence). CDR3 amino acids: CASSSPGTGGNEQFF. As DNA, the CDR3 is TGTGCCAGCAGCTCCCCCGGGACAGGGGGGAATGAGCAGTTCTTC.

This clonotype has a handful of counts. V and J are TRBV5-8 and TRBJ2-5, with 9 positions matching TRBD2. J lost 0 bases, V lost 5 bases, and 5 bases had no gene match. Germline lookup yields CDR1 SGHTS and CDR2 YDEGEE. CDR3 length: 15 residues. The CDR3 here is CASRSGTSHQETQYF. The CDR3 nucleotides are TGTGCCAGCAGATCTGGGACTAGCCACCAAGAGACCCAGTACTTC.

The V and J genes are TRBV5-1 and TRBJ1-3; D call uncertain. V was trimmed by 0 bases and J by 0 bases, leaving 10 bases between them. The CDR3 totals 16 residues. Germline V CDR1 and CDR2: SGHRS, YFSETQ. The CDR3 bases are TGCGCCAGCAGCTTGGCCGGGCCTTACTCTGGAAACACCATATATTTT. This sequence encodes CASSLAGPYSGNTIYF. Full variable domain (missing parts from reference TRBV5-1 and TRBJ1-3): KAGVTQTPRYLIKTRGQQVTLSCSPISGHRSVSWYQQTPGQGLQFLFEYFSETQRNKGNFPGRFSGRQFSNSRSEMNVSTLELGDSALYLCASSLAGPYSGNTIYFGEGSWLTVV.

In this sample, this clonotype turned up a few times. The chain has TRBV12-3 or TRBV12-4 and TRBJ2-1; D uncertain. The CDR3 is 12 amino acids. The ends were cut back, 3 bases at V and 6 bases at J, with 6 bases in the middle. CDR3: CASSFIVNEQFF. The CDR3 bases are TGTGCCAGCAGTTTCATCGTCAATGAGCAGTTCTTC.

This clonotype was observed a handful of times. This chain uses TRBV20-1 with TRBJ2-1, with 11 positions matching TRBD2. The CDR3 runs 17 residues. V was pared by 5 bases and J by 7 bases, with 16 bases of the junction left unmatched. Per germline, CDR1 DFQATT and CDR2 SNEGSKA (reference sequence). CDR3 in amino acids: CSAAPTLTSGGYNEQFF. The CDR3, as DNA: TGCAGTGCTGCCCCTACCCTTACTAGCGGGGGATATAATGAGCAGTTCTTC.

In this sample, this clonotype turned up many times. The V gene is TRBV12-3 or TRBV12-4, the J gene TRBJ2-7, with D hard to call. This CDR3 is 15 amino acids long. The germline V and J ends were trimmed by 8 bases and 4 bases, with 21 bases remaining between them. The CDR3 DNA is TGTGCCAGCGTTTCCTCCATGGGGTATCTTTACGAGCAGTACTTC. Protein product: CASVSSMGYLYEQYF.

In its sample, this clonotype was seen a few times. J is TRBJ2-7 and V is TRBV7-6; D ambiguous. Germline assignment: CDR1 SGHVS and CDR2 FNYEAQ. With 1 base removed from V and 3 bases from J, the gap between germline ends came to 10 bases. The CDR3 sequence is 14 residues long. In DNA form, the CDR3 reads TGTGCCAGCAGCTTAGGTTCCCAGGACTACGAGCAGTACTTC. Protein sequence: CASSLGSQDYEQYF.

The chain employs TRBV12-3 or TRBV12-4 and TRBJ1-1; no firm D call. The V end lost 7 bases, the J end lost 4 bases, and 7 bases lay between the germline ends. This CDR3 contains 11 residues. Here the CDR3 DNA reads TGTGCCAGCACCCGATCCACTGAAGCTTTCTTT. Protein product: CASTRSTEAFF.

The rearrangement links TRBV7-9 to TRBJ2-1, with 11 bases matching TRBD2. The germline V gene encodes CDR1 SEHNR and CDR2 FQNEAQ (reference sequence). The CDR3 is 13 residues long. The V segment lost 4 bases and the J segment 10 bases; nucleotides outside the gene matches: 3. The CDR3 protein is CASSYTSGGEQFF. CDR3 in DNA: TGTGCCAGCAGCTACACTAGCGGGGGAGAGCAGTTCTTC.

This clonotype appeared a few times. The rearrangement links TRBV9 to TRBJ2-7; D perhaps matches TRBD2 (5 bases). Trimming shortened V by 0 bases and J by 3 bases, and 10 bases separated the two germline ends. Germline CDR1 reads SGDLS; CDR2 reads YYNGEE. The CDR3 sequence is 14 residues long. Here the CDR3 reads CASSVAERSYEQYF. For the CDR3, the DNA is TGTGCCAGCAGCGTAGCAGAGCGGAGCTACGAGCAGTACTTC.

The chain recombines TRBV5-5 with TRBJ2-2, with 7 bases matching TRBD1. Germline trimming cut 4 bases from V and 0 bases from J; bases unmatched to any gene: 6. The CDR3 has 16 residues. Germline V gene lookup returns CDR1 SGHKS and CDR2 YYEKEE (reference sequence). The CDR3 spells CASSARGPTNTGELFF. Written as DNA, the CDR3 is TGTGCCAGCAGCGCAAGGGGGCCCACGAACACCGGGGAGCTGTTTTTT.

The chain links TRBV12-3 or TRBV12-4 to TRBJ2-2, with a tentative D call TRBD1 (6 bases). With 4 bases removed from V and 3 bases from J, the gap between germline ends came to 18 bases. The CDR3 runs 17 residues. The CDR3 sequence is CASSWSRGRVDTGELFF. In nucleotides, the CDR3 is TGTGCCAGCAGTTGGTCCAGGGGTAGGGTAGACACCGGGGAGCTGTTTTTT.

Ten or more counts support this clonotype. The junction does not match germline at one end; this may be a read error. J is TRBJ2-1 and V is TRBV5-1, with D uncertain. Germline V lookup: CDR1 SGHRS, CDR2 YFSETQ. The CDR3 is 12 amino acids. The CDR3 protein is CASSLVSGEQFF. CDR3 nucleotide sequence: TGTGCCAGCAGTTTAGTTTCTGGAGAGCAGTTCTTC.

The table lists this clonotype with a few counts. The chain carries TRBV20-1 and TRBJ2-3, with D unclear. The CDR3 runs to 16 residues. In germline, CDR1 is DFQATT, CDR2 SNEGSKA (reference sequence). V was pared by 3 bases and J by 0 bases, with 16 bases between. Written as DNA, the CDR3 is TGCAGTGCTAGGCCTCCGACTTTGACTAGCACAGATACGCAGTATTTT. It specifies CSARPPTLTSTDTQYF.

This clonotype was picked up a small number of times. The chain couples TRBV10-3 to TRBJ1-2, with D hard to call. The V gene's germline CDR1 is ENHRY and CDR2 SYGVKD. The CDR3 sequence is 13 residues long. V lost 2 bases to trimming and J lost 8 bases, with 12 bases between them. CDR3 in amino acids: CAISEPERNGYTF. Written as DNA, the CDR3 is TGTGCCATCAGTGAGCCAGAACGCAACGGCTACACCTTC.

This clonotype was found many times. The rearrangement joins TRBV12-3 or TRBV12-4 to TRBJ1-2, with D unclear. The V and J ends lost 2 bases and 4 bases respectively, with 8 bases between them. The length of the CDR3 is 13 residues. The CDR3 coding sequence is TGTGCCAGCAGTTTAATGGCGGGCTATGGCTACACCTTC. Translated, it gives CASSLMAGYGYTF.

The chain links TRBV9 to TRBJ2-1, with D possibly TRBD1 on 5 matching bases. CDR1 and CDR2 from the germline V gene are SGDLS and YYNGEE. The CDR3 has 14 amino acids. Trimming removed 4 bases at V and 5 bases at J, with 13 bases between. Here the CDR3 reads CASSPMGRDNEQFF. The DNA of the CDR3 is TGTGCCAGCAGCCCCATGGGGCGAGACAATGAGCAGTTCTTC.

The rearrangement joins TRBV7-8 to TRBJ2-2, with D possibly TRBD1 on 6 matching bases. The CDR3 contains 15 residues. From germline, CDR1 is SGHVS and CDR2 FQNEAQ. Trimming took 5 bases from V and 5 from J, leaving 15 bases between them. CDR3 DNA sequence: TGTGCCAGCAGCGAACAGGGTCGGTTAACCGGGGAGCTGTTTTTT. Translation: CASSEQGRLTGELFF.

This clonotype has only a few counts. This rearrangement joins TRBV12-3 or TRBV12-4 to TRBJ2-1; 10 bases match TRBD1. This CDR3 region has 15 residues. V lost 5 bases, J lost 9 bases, and 10 bases stayed unmatched. The CDR3 spells CASSAIDRGLGEQFF. As DNA, the CDR3 is TGTGCCAGCAGTGCGATAGACAGGGGGCTGGGTGAGCAGTTCTTC.

The gene calls are TRBV10-1 and TRBJ2-5; 7 bases fit TRBD1. Per germline, CDR1 WNHNN and CDR2 SYGVQD (reference sequence). Trimming at V came to 4 bases and at J to 6 bases, leaving 5 bases not matched to a gene. The CDR3 runs 13 residues. In DNA form, the CDR3 reads TGCGCCAGCAGTGGACAGGGTACGAAGACCCAGTACTTC. Its translation: CASSGQGTKTQYF.